Sequencing of this T cell receptor beta chain was carried out in a study of blood T cell repertoires in COVID-19. Study processing details: Nucleated cell counts were estimated from reference gene primer amplification. Assay: immunoSEQ multiplex PCR; the TCRdb copy retains only in-frame clones and omits some. That table supplies the V and J calls and clone size; D and trimming were determined from the DNA. Of roughly 260,000 clones listed, 88% were seen once; the top ten hold about 4%. The germline V and J ends were trimmed by 6 bases and 6 bases, with 23 bases remaining between them. The CDR3 is 16 residues long. Germline CDR1 reads MNHEY; CDR2 reads SMNVEV (reference sequence).

This rearrangement joins TRBV27 to TRBJ1-1; the D is unclear. The sequencing sample was made of peripheral blood. The clonotype comes from a man aged 55 to 70 who had recovered from COVID-19. The CDR3 is CASRPGRNRGGSEAFF. The CDR3 DNA reads TGTGCCAGCAGACCTGGACGGAACCGGGGAGGATCTGAAGCTTTCTTT.